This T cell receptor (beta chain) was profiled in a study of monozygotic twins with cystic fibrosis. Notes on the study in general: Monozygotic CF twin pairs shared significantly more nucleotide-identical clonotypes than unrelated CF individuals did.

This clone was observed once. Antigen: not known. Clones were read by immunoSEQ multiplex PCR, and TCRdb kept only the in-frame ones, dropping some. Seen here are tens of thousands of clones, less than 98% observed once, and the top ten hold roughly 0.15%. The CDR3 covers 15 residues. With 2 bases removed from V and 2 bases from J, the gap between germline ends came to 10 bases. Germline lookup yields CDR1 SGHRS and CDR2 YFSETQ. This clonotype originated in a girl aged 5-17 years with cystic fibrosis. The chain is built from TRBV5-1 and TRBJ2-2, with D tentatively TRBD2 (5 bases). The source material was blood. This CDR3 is CASSFASGNTGELFF. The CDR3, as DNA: TGCGCCAGCAGCTTCGCCAGCGGCAACACCGGGGAGCTGTTTTTT. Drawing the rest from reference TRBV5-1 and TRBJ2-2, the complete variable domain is KAGVTQTPRYLIKTRGQQVTLSCSPISGHRSVSWYQQTPGQGLQFLFEYFSETQRNKGNFPGRFSGRQFSNSRSEMNVSTLELGDSALYLCASSFASGNTGELFFGEGSRLTVL.